These 25 T cell receptor beta chains came from one sample sequenced in a study of response to subunit inactivated influenza vaccine. TCRdb re-derived calls from the RT-PCR reads in MiXCR, one entry per CDR3 protein. The table shows 500,000 to 600,000 distinct CDR3 sequences, with 15% to 20% occurring only once. Sequenced material: CD4+ T cells sorted from PBMCs, taken less than 30 months after vaccination. The receptor source for this set is a man between 50 and 69 years old who received an inactivated influenza vaccine.

This clonotype was observed a handful of times. CDR3 sequence (DNA): TGTGCCAGCAGTTTATATAGGCAGGGGTGGTCACCCCTCCACTTT. Amino acid sequence: CASSLYRQGWSPLHF. The chain carries TRBV28 and TRBJ1-6; tentatively, D is TRBD1 (6 bases). This CDR3 is 15 amino acids long. V was clipped by 1 base and J by 10 bases, with 14 bases between them. Germline V gene data show CDR1 as MDHEN and CDR2 as SYDVKM.

This clonotype was seen more than once but under ten times. V gene TRBV5-1 combines with J gene TRBJ2-2, with 8 bases lining up with TRBD2. The CDR3 length is 15 residues. V gave up 4 bases and J gave up 4 bases; unmatched junction bases: 6. Germline V gene lookup returns CDR1 SGHRS and CDR2 YFSETQ. The CDR3 protein is CASSGGLAATGELFF. The CDR3 DNA is TGCGCCAGCAGCGGAGGACTAGCAGCCACCGGGGAGCTGTTTTTT.

This clonotype was picked up a small number of times. V and J are TRBV11-3 and TRBJ2-7, with 11 positions matching TRBD2. Germline V gives CDR1 SGHNT, CDR2 YENEEA. CDR3 length: 18 amino acids. Trimming removed 1 base from V and 0 bases from J; junction bases left unmatched: 8. In nucleotides, the CDR3 is TGTGCCAGCAGCTTAGTGGCTAGCGGGAGGCTTAGCTCCTACGAGCAGTACTTC. As protein: CASSLVASGRLSSYEQYF.

Only a few counts were recorded for this clonotype. This may be a read error, as it is one base from a much larger clone. The conserved phenylalanine or tryptophan is not found at the CDR3 terminus, so this likely reflects a read error. J is TRBJ2-5 and V is TRBV10-2; 13 bases are a match to TRBD2. CDR1 and CDR2 (germline): WSHSY, SAAADI. Trimming removed 7 bases from V and 10 bases from J; junction bases left unmatched: 9. The CDR3 is 14 amino acids. The CDR3 sequence is CASTPGTSGMVQYS. The DNA of the CDR3 is TGCGCCAGCACCCCCGGGACTAGCGGGATGGTCCAGTACTCC.

The chain combines TRBV6-5 with TRBJ2-7; D gene unclear. Trimming removed 6 bases at V and 3 bases at J, with 6 bases between. CDR3 length equals 11 residues. The germline V gene has CDR1 MNHEY and CDR2 SVGAGI. The CDR3 loop is CASRHLYEQYF. The CDR3 nucleotides read TGTGCCAGCAGACATCTCTACGAGCAGTACTTC.

This clonotype was found a few times. This chain connects TRBV3-1 to TRBJ2-2, with D unresolved. V lost 0 bases, J lost 5 bases, and 10 bases lay in between. Germline values: CDR1 LGHDT, CDR2 YNNKEL (reference sequence). This CDR3 contains 15 residues. The CDR3 reads CASSQDPWETGELFF. The CDR3 region has the DNA TGTGCCAGCAGCCAAGATCCGTGGGAAACCGGGGAGCTGTTTTTT.

The chain joins TRBV2 to TRBJ1-1; possible D gene TRBD1, 6 bases. Germline V gene lookup returns CDR1 SNHLY and CDR2 FYNNEI. V was shortened by 5 bases and J by 6 bases, with 7 bases between the two germline ends. This CDR3 is 11 amino acids long. The CDR3 sequence: CASSTGSEAFF. The CDR3 DNA sequence: TGTGCCAGCAGTACAGGGTCTGAAGCTTTCTTT. The full variable domain, rest sourced from reference TRBV2 and TRBJ1-1, is EPEVTQTPSHQVTQMGQEVILRCVPISNHLYFYWYRQILGQKVEFLVSFYNNEISEKSEIFDDQFSVERPDGSNFTLKIRSTKLEDSAMYFCASSTGSEAFFGQGTRLTVV.

This clonotype has only a few counts. The chain has TRBV2 and TRBJ2-7, with D possibly TRBD1 on 5 matching bases. Trimming removed 7 bases from V and 5 bases from J, with 18 bases in between. The germline CDR1 and CDR2 sequences are SNHLY and FYNNEI. This CDR3 has 14 residues. CDR3: CASNLVQGSHEQYF. The CDR3 coding sequence is TGTGCCAGCAATTTGGTTCAGGGTTCTCACGAGCAGTACTTC.

This clonotype was counted between two and nine times. The gene calls are TRBV5-1 and TRBJ2-5; D is ambiguous. The CDR3 is 15 amino acids. Between the trimmed V and J ends, which lost 1 base and 2 bases, there was a span of 12 bases. Germline V lookup: CDR1 SGHRS, CDR2 YFSETQ. The CDR3 region has the DNA TGCGCCAGCAGCTTGCAGGCACAGCCTCAAGAGACCCAGTACTTC. This gives the protein CASSLQAQPQETQYF.

This clonotype turned up a few times. This rearrangement joins TRBV10-3 to TRBJ1-1, with D possibly TRBD1 on 5 matching bases. V was trimmed by 2 bases and J by 2 bases, leaving 15 bases between them. The CDR3 runs to 16 residues. Germline-derived CDR1 and CDR2 are ENHRY and SYGVKD. CDR3 sequence: CAISEQQVLINTEAFF. Written as DNA, the CDR3 is TGTGCCATCAGTGAGCAACAGGTCTTGATAAACACTGAAGCTTTCTTT.

A few counts support this clonotype. The V call is TRBV6-1, the J call TRBJ2-1; 8 bases are shared with TRBD2. Per germline, CDR1 MNHNS and CDR2 SASEGT. This CDR3 spans 16 amino acids. Unmatched junction bases numbered 14, after V lost 6 bases and J lost 7 bases. This CDR3 is CASRATPGGGWNEQFF. The CDR3 DNA reads TGTGCCAGCAGGGCAACACCAGGCGGGGGGTGGAATGAGCAGTTCTTC.

The chain employs TRBV7-9 and TRBJ2-3; TRBD1 aligns across 11 bases. V gave up 4 bases and J gave up 4 bases; unmatched junction bases: 7. The germline gives CDR1 SEHNR, CDR2 FQNEAQ (reference sequence). The CDR3 contains 16 residues. Here the CDR3 reads CASSSSGTGGADTQYF. DNA for the CDR3: TGTGCCAGCAGCTCATCCGGGACAGGGGGTGCAGATACGCAGTATTTT. The full variable domain, completed using reference TRBV7-9 and TRBJ2-3, is DTGVSQNPRHKITKRGQNVTFRCDPISEHNRLYWYRQTLGQGPEFLTYFQNEAQLEKSRLLSDRFSAERPKGSFSTLEIQRTEQGDSAMYLCASSSSGTGGADTQYFGPGTRLTVL.

In this sample, this clonotype turned up many times. V and J are TRBV5-1 and TRBJ2-7; 9 nucleotides match TRBD2. Unmatched junction bases numbered 5, after V lost 4 bases and J lost 0 bases. The CDR3 contains 15 residues. The V gene's germline CDR1 is SGHRS and CDR2 YFSETQ. CDR3 amino acids: CASSITSGRSYEQYF. The CDR3 region has the DNA TGCGCCAGCAGCATAACTAGCGGGCGCTCCTACGAGCAGTACTTC.

This clonotype has only a few counts. The chain uses TRBV18 and TRBJ2-2; no definite D call. Germline V lookup: CDR1 KGHSH, CDR2 LQKENI. The CDR3 length is 17 residues. V was shortened by 4 bases and J by 0 bases, with 15 bases between the two germline ends. Here the CDR3 DNA reads TGTGCCAGCTCACGGTGGTCTGGAACAGCGAACACCGGGGAGCTGTTTTTT. Its protein product is CASSRWSGTANTGELFF.

In its sample, this clonotype was seen a few times. The chain combines TRBV10-3 with TRBJ2-7; TRBD1 aligns across 10 bases. After removal of 7 bases from V and 7 bases from J, the junction contained 10 bases not matched to a gene. The CDR3 is made up of 14 amino acids. Germline CDR1 ENHRY, CDR2 SYGVKD. As DNA, the CDR3 is TGTGCCATCAAGCCCGGGACAGGGGTGTGGGAGCAGTACTTC. Translation: CAIKPGTGVWEQYF.

The chain joins TRBV24-1 to TRBJ2-1; 9 bases fit TRBD2. This CDR3 has 15 amino acids. Germline CDR1 is KGHDR and CDR2 is SFDVKD. The junction had 6 bases not matched to a gene; V was cut back by 5 bases and J by 5 bases. The CDR3 is CATSAPGLANNEQFF. In DNA form, the CDR3 reads TGTGCCACCAGTGCCCCGGGACTAGCCAACAATGAGCAGTTCTTC.

This chain links TRBV7-2 with TRBJ1-3; D is ambiguous. This CDR3 comprises 15 residues. Deletions cut 5 bases from V and 0 bases from J, with 11 bases between. CDR1 is SGHTA and CDR2 is FQGNSA in the germline V gene. The CDR3 sequence: CASSRAGSSGNTIYF. The CDR3 DNA reads as TGTGCCAGCAGCCGAGCGGGTAGCTCTGGAAACACCATATATTTT.

This clonotype was found a few times. V and J are TRBV7-9 and TRBJ2-2; tentative D call: TRBD1 (5 bases). This CDR3 has 14 amino acids. With 3 bases removed from V and 6 bases from J, the gap between germline ends came to 11 bases. Germline assignment: CDR1 SEHNR and CDR2 FQNEAQ (reference sequence). Here the CDR3 reads CASSLYRKAGELFF. CDR3 nucleotides: TGTGCCAGCAGCTTGTACAGGAAGGCCGGGGAGCTGTTTTTT. Full variable domain (remainder filled in from reference TRBV7-9 and TRBJ2-2): DTGVSQNPRHKITKRGQNVTFRCDPISEHNRLYWYRQTLGQGPEFLTYFQNEAQLEKSRLLSDRFSAERPKGSFSTLEIQRTEQGDSAMYLCASSLYRKAGELFFGEGSRLTVL.

The chain has TRBV3-1 and TRBJ1-1; no clear D gene. The germline V gene has CDR1 LGHDT and CDR2 YNNKEL (reference sequence). CDR3 size: 15 residues. Deletions cut 4 bases from V and 1 base from J, with 13 bases between. The CDR3 reads CASSPPLVSNTEAFF. The CDR3, as DNA: TGTGCCAGCAGCCCGCCTTTGGTGTCGAACACTGAAGCTTTCTTT.

This clonotype was seen only a few times. This chain links TRBV7-9 with TRBJ1-5, with 8 bases identical to TRBD1. Losses at the gene ends were 5 bases for V and 1 base for J; bases not matched to a gene: 4. Germline CDR1 is SEHNR and CDR2 is FQNEAQ (reference sequence). This CDR3 has 15 amino acids. The CDR3 here is CASSPGQVSNQPQHF. CDR3 nucleotides: TGTGCCAGCAGCCCGGGACAGGTGAGCAATCAGCCCCAGCATTTT. Supplemented by reference TRBV7-9 and TRBJ1-5, the full variable domain reads DTGVSQNPRHKITKRGQNVTFRCDPISEHNRLYWYRQTLGQGPEFLTYFQNEAQLEKSRLLSDRFSAERPKGSFSTLEIQRTEQGDSAMYLCASSPGQVSNQPQHFGDGTRLSIL.

This clonotype was seen many times. The chain carries TRBV10-3 and TRBJ2-3; 8 bases match TRBD2. Germline CDR1 and CDR2: ENHRY and SYGVKD. The J segment lost 4 bases and the V segment lost 6 bases, leaving 6 bases of the junction unmatched. The length of the CDR3 is 14 residues. The CDR3 is CAIRDSGVADTQYF. Here the CDR3 DNA reads TGTGCCATCAGGGATAGCGGGGTGGCAGATACGCAGTATTTT.

This clonotype turned up a few times. The CDR3 loop is CASRTNQETQYF. DNA for the CDR3: TGTGCCAGCCGCACCAACCAAGAGACCCAGTACTTC. The V and J genes are TRBV7-9 and TRBJ2-5, with unresolved D. The CDR3 spans 12 residues. Germline CDR1 is SEHNR and CDR2 is FQNEAQ (reference sequence). Trimming left V 8 bases short and J 0 bases short, with 7 bases between.

This clonotype was recorded a few times. The chain is built from TRBV6-1 and TRBJ2-2; D may correspond to TRBD1 or TRBD2 (5 bases each). Germline lookup yields CDR1 MNHNS and CDR2 SASEGT. Trimming pared 3 bases from V and 3 bases from J, leaving 11 bases between. This CDR3 is built from 15 residues. CDR3 residues: CASSDMGVDTGELFF. Here the CDR3 DNA reads TGTGCCAGCAGTGACATGGGGGTTGACACCGGGGAGCTGTTTTTT.

V is TRBV20-1 and J is TRBJ2-5; 7 bases map to TRBD2. This CDR3 spans 12 amino acids. Germline V lookup: CDR1 DFQATT, CDR2 SNEGSKA (reference sequence). The CDR3 DNA is TGCGGCGGGAGTGGCGACCAAGAGACCCAGTACTTC. It translates to CGGSGDQETQYF.

This chain links TRBV9 with TRBJ1-2; a possible D gene is TRBD1 (6 bases). The CDR3 runs 14 residues. The ends were cut back, 2 bases at V and 6 bases at J, with 14 bases in the middle. CDR1 and CDR2 from the germline V gene are SGDLS and YYNGEE. The CDR3 sequence: CASSVLGGPDGYTF. The CDR3 DNA reads as TGTGCCAGCAGCGTCCTCGGGGGCCCGGATGGCTACACCTTC.